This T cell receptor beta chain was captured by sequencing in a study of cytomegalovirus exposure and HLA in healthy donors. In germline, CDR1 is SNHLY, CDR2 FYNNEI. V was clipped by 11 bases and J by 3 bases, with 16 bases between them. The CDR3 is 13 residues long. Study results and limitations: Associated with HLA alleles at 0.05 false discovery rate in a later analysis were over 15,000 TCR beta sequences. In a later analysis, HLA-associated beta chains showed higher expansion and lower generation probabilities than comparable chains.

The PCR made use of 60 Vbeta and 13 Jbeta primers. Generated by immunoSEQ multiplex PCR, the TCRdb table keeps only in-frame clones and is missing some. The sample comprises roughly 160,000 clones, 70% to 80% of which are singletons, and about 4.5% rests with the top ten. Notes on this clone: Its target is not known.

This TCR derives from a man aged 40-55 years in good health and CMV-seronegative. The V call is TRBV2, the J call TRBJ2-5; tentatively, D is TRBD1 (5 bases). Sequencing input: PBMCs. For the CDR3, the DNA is TGTGCCGGCCTAGGGGTGGGTAAAGAGACCCAGTACTTC. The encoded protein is CAGLGVGKETQYF.